What follows are 26 T cell receptor beta chains derived from one specimen sequenced in a study of human T cells and chemical hapten exposure. Time point given: patch test 1, 2 weeks after DPC sensitization. This sample's treatment: therapeutic diphenylcyclopropenone sensitization with weekly scalp DPC. Each CDR3 protein is one row after TCRdb ran MiXCR on the RACE reads. The sample shows fewer than 500,000 distinct CDR3 sequences, 4% to 5.5% of them seen only once. The sequenced sample was whole blood, obtained in connection with sensitization to the hapten diphenylcyclopropenone (DPC). These receptors came from a woman between 45 and 65 years old with alopecia areata. Some clones in this sample may be carry-over from other donors' samples.

In its sample, this clonotype was seen many times. The chain is built from TRBV10-2 and TRBJ1-1; D call uncertain. Germline loops: CDR1 WSHSY, CDR2 SAAADI. This CDR3 is 12 amino acids long. V was trimmed by 2 bases and J by 1 base, leaving 2 bases between them. The chain's CDR3 is CASSEGNTEAFF. CDR3 nucleotides: TGCGCCAGCAGTGAGGGGAACACTGAAGCTTTCTTT.

This clonotype was seen a handful of times. J is TRBJ2-2 and V is TRBV7-2; the D is unclear. CDR1 is SGHTA, CDR2 FQGNSA, per germline. V gave up 2 bases and J gave up 1 base, with 5 bases separating them. CDR3 length equals 14 residues. The CDR3 loop reads CASSLNGNTGELFF. The CDR3 DNA follows: TGTGCCAGCAGCTTAAACGGGAACACCGGGGAGCTGTTTTTT.

In its sample, this clonotype was seen many times. The genes are TRBV13 and TRBJ2-7, with TRBD1 matching 8 bases. Germline V gives CDR1 PRHDT, CDR2 FYEKMQ (reference sequence). Losses at the gene ends were 5 bases for V and 3 bases for J; bases not matched to a gene: 6. This CDR3 has 14 residues. The CDR3 here is CASSPGQDFYEQYF. The CDR3 region has the DNA TGTGCCAGCAGCCCGGGACAGGATTTCTACGAGCAGTACTTC.

There are many counts of this clonotype. The CDR3 sequence: CASSPDRSQETQYF. CDR3 DNA: TGTGCCAGCAGCCCGGACAGGTCCCAAGAGACCCAGTACTTC. The chain employs TRBV2 and TRBJ2-5, with 7 bases lining up with TRBD1. Germline-derived CDR1 and CDR2 are SNHLY and FYNNEI. V lost 6 bases, J lost 1 base, and 5 bases stayed unmatched. The CDR3 extends over 14 amino acids.

This clonotype was detected ten times or more. V and J are TRBV3-1 and TRBJ2-1; 10 bases map to TRBD2. CDR3 size: 19 residues. Unmatched junction bases numbered 16, after V lost 0 bases and J lost 8 bases. Germline CDR1 and CDR2: LGHDT and YNNKEL (reference sequence). The CDR3: CASSQDKATSGPIRHEQFF. CDR3 coding DNA: TGTGCCAGCAGCCAAGATAAAGCGACTAGCGGGCCCATCCGACATGAGCAGTTCTTC.

The V call is TRBV27, the J call TRBJ1-2; the match to TRBD1 covers 8 bases. V lost 6 bases to trimming and J lost 0 bases; unmatched junction nucleotides: 6. The CDR3 is 15 amino acids. CDR1 and CDR2 (germline): MNHEY, SMNVEV (reference sequence). The CDR3 protein is CASSQTGAANYGYTF. CDR3 bases: TGTGCCAGCAGCCAGACAGGGGCGGCTAACTATGGCTACACCTTC.

This clonotype was observed at least ten times. The rearrangement links TRBV20-1 to TRBJ2-7; 11 bases fit TRBD2. This CDR3 is built from 12 residues. CDR1 and CDR2 from the germline V gene are DFQATT and SNEGSKA (reference sequence). The V segment lost 4 bases and the J segment 6 bases; nucleotides outside the gene matches: 2. CDR3 sequence: CSAIAGGGEQYF. The CDR3 nucleotides are TGCAGTGCTATAGCGGGAGGGGGCGAGCAGTACTTC.

The V call is TRBV9, the J call TRBJ1-6; D call uncertain. V was clipped by 0 bases and J by 4 bases, with 8 bases between them. This CDR3 is 15 amino acids long. Looked up from germline, CDR1 is SGDLS and CDR2 is YYNGEE. The chain's CDR3 is CASSVGSEYNSPLHF. The CDR3 coding sequence is TGTGCCAGCAGCGTAGGCTCCGAGTATAATTCACCCCTCCACTTT.

This clonotype was recorded many times. V gene TRBV20-1 combines with J gene TRBJ2-7; perhaps TRBD2 as D (6 bases). This CDR3 has 12 amino acids. Trimming removed 4 bases at V and 2 bases at J, with 9 bases between. Germline values: CDR1 DFQATT, CDR2 SNEGSKA (reference sequence). In DNA, the CDR3 is TGCAGTGCTACCAGGGAGGCCTACGAGCAGTACTTC. This sequence encodes CSATREAYEQYF.

There are a few counts of this clonotype. The chain employs TRBV6-5 and TRBJ1-1, with TRBD1 matching 9 bases. In germline, CDR1 is MNHEY, CDR2 SVGAGI. This CDR3 is built from 17 residues. After removal of 6 bases from V and 1 base from J, the junction contained 12 bases not matched to a gene. The CDR3 protein is CASRRQGVLIPNTEAFF. The DNA for the CDR3 is TGTGCCAGCAGAAGACAGGGGGTGTTAATCCCGAACACTGAAGCTTTCTTT.

This chain connects TRBV3-1 to TRBJ2-2, with D unclear. CDR1 LGHDT and CDR2 YNNKEL come from the germline V gene (reference sequence). CDR3 length: 13 amino acids. V lost 4 bases, J lost 5 bases, and 8 bases lay in between. CDR3 in amino acids: CASSPARTGELFF. CDR3 bases: TGTGCCAGCAGCCCCGCCCGGACCGGGGAGCTGTTTTTT.

The rearrangement joins TRBV6-2 or TRBV6-3 to TRBJ1-5, with a weak D call TRBD1 (5 bases). V was shortened by 7 bases and J by 9 bases, with 19 bases between the two germline ends. CDR3 length: 14 residues. The V gene's germline CDR1 is MNHEY and CDR2 SVGEGT. CDR3 nucleotide sequence: TGTGCCAGCACTCCTGACAGTTTAACATCGCCCCAGCATTTT. This sequence encodes CASTPDSLTSPQHF.

J is TRBJ2-1 and V is TRBV14, with TRBD2 matching 12 bases. CDR1 and CDR2 from the germline V gene are SGHDN and FVKESK. This CDR3 has 16 amino acids. Unmatched junction bases numbered 5, after V lost 1 base and J lost 7 bases. The chain's CDR3 is CASSQGTSGRSNEQFF. DNA for the CDR3: TGTGCCAGCAGCCAAGGAACTAGCGGGAGGTCGAATGAGCAGTTCTTC.

This clonotype was picked up a small number of times. This chain uses TRBV25-1 with TRBJ1-1; the match to TRBD1 covers 7 bases. The CDR3 is 16 residues long. V dropped 6 bases and J dropped 0; count of bases not matched to a gene: 10. In germline, CDR1 is MGHDK, CDR2 SYGVNS. CDR3 sequence (DNA): TGTGCCAGCAGGGACAAAACAGGGGCCCTGAACACTGAAGCTTTCTTT. The encoded protein is CASRDKTGALNTEAFF.

This clonotype was seen a few times. The chain recombines TRBV18 with TRBJ1-1, with a possible D match to TRBD1 (5 bases). This CDR3 comprises 13 residues. In germline, CDR1 is KGHSH, CDR2 LQKENI. V was trimmed by 6 bases and J by 5 bases, leaving 13 bases between them. The CDR3 DNA reads as TGTGCCAGCTCGCAGGCGGGGGAGACTGAAGCTTTCTTT. It specifies CASSQAGETEAFF.

This chain links TRBV11-2 with TRBJ2-5; TRBD2 agrees at 7 bases. J gave up 3 bases and V 0 bases, and 16 bases lay outside the gene matches. CDR3 length equals 19 residues. Germline CDR1 reads SGHAT; CDR2 reads FQNNGV. The CDR3 protein is CASSLDRMRVPSGKETQYF. CDR3 nucleotide sequence: TGTGCCAGCAGCTTAGATCGGATGAGGGTTCCTAGCGGCAAAGAGACCCAGTACTTC.

The genes are TRBV7-2 and TRBJ2-1; 10 bases agree with TRBD2. V lost 5 bases, J lost 4 bases, and 5 bases stayed unmatched. Germline CDR1 and CDR2: SGHTA and FQGNSA. The CDR3 runs 15 residues. The CDR3: CASSPPGLAYNEQFF. CDR3 bases: TGTGCCAGCAGCCCGCCGGGACTAGCGTACAATGAGCAGTTCTTC. Looking up the rest from reference TRBV7-2 and TRBJ2-1 gives the full variable domain: GAGVSQSPSNKVTEKGKDVELRCDPISGHTALYWYRQSLGQGLEFLIYFQGNSAPDKSGLPSDRFSAERTGGSVSTLTIQRTQQEDSAVYLCASSPPGLAYNEQFFGPGTRLTVL.

This clonotype was observed many times. The chain joins TRBV9 to TRBJ1-2; D unclear. The CDR3 extends over 15 amino acids. Per the germline V gene, CDR1 is SGDLS and CDR2 is YYNGEE. V dropped 0 bases and J dropped 4 bases, with 13 bases sitting between them. CDR3 DNA: TGTGCCAGCAGCGTAGGTTCAGGCGGGAGCTATGGCTACACCTTC. This sequence encodes CASSVGSGGSYGYTF.

Only a few counts were recorded for this clonotype. The rearrangement joins TRBV7-6 to TRBJ2-2; D is unresolved. V was shortened by 10 bases and J by 0 bases, with 12 bases between the two germline ends. The CDR3 sequence is 14 residues long. Germline CDR1 and CDR2: SGHVS and FNYEAQ. The CDR3 reads CAIERKANTGELFF. The CDR3 DNA is TGTGCCATCGAGAGGAAAGCGAACACCGGGGAGCTGTTTTTT.

This clonotype came up a few times. The chain recombines TRBV19 with TRBJ2-2; D not certain. Trimming pared 3 bases from V and 2 bases from J, leaving 7 bases between. This CDR3 comprises 14 residues. CDR1 and CDR2 from the germline V gene are LNHDA and SQIVND (reference sequence). The CDR3: CASSMVANTGELFF. The CDR3 bases are TGTGCCAGTAGTATGGTAGCAAACACCGGGGAGCTGTTTTTT.

This clonotype was seen more than once but under ten times. V and J are TRBV2 and TRBJ1-1; 7 nucleotides agree with TRBD1. CDR1 is SNHLY, CDR2 FYNNEI, per germline. The CDR3 spans 14 residues. The V segment lost 6 bases and the J segment 5 bases; nucleotides outside the gene matches: 9. The CDR3 is CASRRTGRTTEAFF. The CDR3 region has the DNA TGTGCCAGCAGACGGACAGGTCGGACTACTGAAGCTTTCTTT.

The chain employs TRBV9 and TRBJ2-5; tentative D call: TRBD1 (6 bases). Trimming cost V 3 bases and J 4 bases, with 16 bases left between them. The germline gives CDR1 SGDLS, CDR2 YYNGEE. The CDR3 spans 15 residues. DNA for the CDR3: TGTGCCAGCAGCGCCACGACAGGTGTCCGAGAGACCCAGTACTTC. Amino acid sequence: CASSATTGVRETQYF. Together with reference TRBV9 and TRBJ2-5, the CDR3 gives the full variable domain: DSGVTQTPKHLITATGQRVTLRCSPRSGDLSVYWYQQSLDQGLQFLIQYYNGEERAKGNILERFSAQQFPDLHSELNLSSLELGDSALYFCASSATTGVRETQYFGPGTRLLVL.

This clonotype was seen repeatedly, ten times or more. The chain has TRBV7-7 and TRBJ2-1; unclear D gene. Trimming stripped 0 bases from V and 8 bases from J, with 14 bases between. CDR1 and CDR2 from the germline V gene are SSHAT and FNYEAQ (reference sequence). This CDR3 contains 15 residues. CDR3 nucleotide sequence: TGTGCCAGCAGCTTAGCGCCAGGAACGGGTTATGAGCAGTTCTTC. This gives the protein CASSLAPGTGYEQFF.

The sample holds many counts of this clonotype. The genes are TRBV9 and TRBJ1-5; the D gene is possibly TRBD1 (6 bases). Germline CDR1 SGDLS, CDR2 YYNGEE. The germline V and J ends were trimmed by 1 base and 6 bases, with 14 bases remaining between them. The CDR3 consists of 15 residues. The DNA for the CDR3 is TGTGCCAGCAGCGTATCGGGGGCTGGAGTTCAGCCCCAGCATTTT. This encodes CASSVSGAGVQPQHF.

In this sample, this clonotype turned up many times. CDR3 in DNA: TGTGCCAGCAGTTTACCTTCTAGCGGGAGAGTCGGCAATGAGCAGTTCTTC. This sequence encodes CASSLPSSGRVGNEQFF. The gene calls are TRBV28 and TRBJ2-1; TRBD2 matches at 10 bases. There are 17 residues in the CDR3. V lost 2 bases and J lost 6; bases outside the gene matches: 10. Germline assignment: CDR1 MDHEN and CDR2 SYDVKM.

This clonotype was found many times. The chain employs TRBV5-5 and TRBJ2-7, with 10 bases that match TRBD2. CDR3 length equals 18 residues. V gave up 0 bases and J gave up 7 bases; unmatched junction bases: 16. The germline gives CDR1 SGHKS, CDR2 YYEKEE (reference sequence). The CDR3 nucleotides read TGTGCCAGCAGCTTGGGACAGAGTACTAGCGGGACCCCGAGGGAGCAGTACTTC. This translates into CASSLGQSTSGTPREQYF.